This paragraph covers one T cell receptor (beta chain) sequence. Donors each gave approximately 2.4 ml of blood. With the 5' RACE reads reprocessed, TCRdb shows one record per CDR3 protein and no DNA. The sample's table shows more than 300,000 distinct CDR3 sequences. The CDR3 covers 12 residues. The germline V gene has CDR1 LGHNA and CDR2 YNFKEQ. This specimen comes from a study of monozygotic twins with inflammatory bowel disease. This chain uses TRBV4-2 with TRBJ2-3; TCRdb picks TRBD2, but there is no DNA to check that call. This TCR was sampled from a human donor with ulcerative colitis or Crohn's disease, or a healthy co-twin of an affected twin (not recorded which). The specimen was blood. CDR3 protein: CASSIVPDTQYF.